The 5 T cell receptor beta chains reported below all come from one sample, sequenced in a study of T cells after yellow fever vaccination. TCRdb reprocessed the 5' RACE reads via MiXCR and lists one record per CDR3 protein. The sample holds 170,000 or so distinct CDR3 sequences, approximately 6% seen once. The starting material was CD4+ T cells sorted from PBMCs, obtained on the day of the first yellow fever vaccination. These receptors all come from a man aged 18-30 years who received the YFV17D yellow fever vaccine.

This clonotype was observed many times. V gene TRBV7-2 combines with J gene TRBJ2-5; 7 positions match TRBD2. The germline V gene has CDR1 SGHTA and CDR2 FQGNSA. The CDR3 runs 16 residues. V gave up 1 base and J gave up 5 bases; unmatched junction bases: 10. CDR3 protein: CASSLVFSGGEETQYF. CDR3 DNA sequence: TGTGCCAGCAGCTTAGTCTTTAGTGGGGGGGAGGAGACCCAGTACTTC.

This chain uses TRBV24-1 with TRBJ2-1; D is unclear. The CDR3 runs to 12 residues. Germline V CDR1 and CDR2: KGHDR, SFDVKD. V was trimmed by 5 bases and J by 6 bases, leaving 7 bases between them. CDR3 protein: CATSGYGNEQFF. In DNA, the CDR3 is TGTGCCACCAGTGGATACGGCAATGAGCAGTTCTTC.

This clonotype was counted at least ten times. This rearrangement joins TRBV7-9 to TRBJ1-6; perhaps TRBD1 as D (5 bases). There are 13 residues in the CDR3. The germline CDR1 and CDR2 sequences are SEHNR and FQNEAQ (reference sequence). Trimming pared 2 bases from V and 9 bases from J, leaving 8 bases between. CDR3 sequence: CASSLTGVSPLHF. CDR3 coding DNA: TGTGCCAGCAGCTTAACGGGGGTTTCACCCCTCCACTTT.

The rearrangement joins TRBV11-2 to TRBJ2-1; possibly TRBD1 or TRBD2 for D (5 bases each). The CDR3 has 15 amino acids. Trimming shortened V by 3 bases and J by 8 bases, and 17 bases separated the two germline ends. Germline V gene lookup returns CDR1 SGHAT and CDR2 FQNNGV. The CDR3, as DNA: TGTGCCAGCAGCTTGGGACGGAAGCTAAGCGATGAGCAGTTCTTC. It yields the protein CASSLGRKLSDEQFF.

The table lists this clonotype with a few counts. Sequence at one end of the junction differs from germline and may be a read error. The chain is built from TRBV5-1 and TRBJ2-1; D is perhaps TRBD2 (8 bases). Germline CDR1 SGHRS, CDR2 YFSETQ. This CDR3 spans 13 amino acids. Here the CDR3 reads CASSSGGTAKDRF. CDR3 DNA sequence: TGCGCCAGCAGCTCGGGAGGGACAGCTAAAGACCGCTTC.